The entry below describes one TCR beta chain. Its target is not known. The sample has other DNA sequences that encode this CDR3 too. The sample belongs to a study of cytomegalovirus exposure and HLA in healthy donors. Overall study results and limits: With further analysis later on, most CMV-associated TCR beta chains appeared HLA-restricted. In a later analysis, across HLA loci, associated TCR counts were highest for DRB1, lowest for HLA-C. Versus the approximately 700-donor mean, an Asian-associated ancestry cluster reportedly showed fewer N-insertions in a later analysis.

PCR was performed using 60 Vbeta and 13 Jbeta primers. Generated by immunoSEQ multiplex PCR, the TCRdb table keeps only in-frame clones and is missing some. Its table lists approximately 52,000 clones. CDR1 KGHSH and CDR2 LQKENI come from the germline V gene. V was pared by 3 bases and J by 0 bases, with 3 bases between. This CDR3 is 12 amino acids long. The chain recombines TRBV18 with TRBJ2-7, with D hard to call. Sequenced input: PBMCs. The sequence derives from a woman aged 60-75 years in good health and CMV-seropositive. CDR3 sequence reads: CASSPSSYEQYF. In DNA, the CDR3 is TGTGCCAGCTCACCTAGCTCCTACGAGCAGTACTTC.